The following is a T cell receptor beta chain sequence with its context. This entry comes from a study of blood T cell repertoires in COVID-19. Study-wide background: Collection of acute and convalescent COVID-19 samples took place in the United States, Italy and Spain.

Trimming at V came to 3 bases and at J to 6 bases, leaving 9 bases not matched to a gene. This CDR3 has 15 residues. Looked up from germline, CDR1 is DFQATT and CDR2 is SNEGSKA (reference sequence). In terms of age and location, participants ranged from about 18 to 95 years and lived in approximately 24 US areas. Participants were placed into cohorts based on the clinical history they reported. Sequencing was performed with immunoSEQ multiplex PCR; in TCRdb, only in-frame clones are kept and a portion is missing. The table has about 220,000 clones, roughly 80% seen once. The source of this sequence is a woman in her thirties or forties with acute COVID-19. Sequenced input: PBMCs or T cells enriched from blood (not recorded which). The V gene is TRBV20-1, the J gene TRBJ2-7, with 12 bases aligning to TRBD1. The CDR3 nucleotides read TGCAGTGCTAGTGCCCTCGGGACAGGGGGCAGCGAGCAGTACTTC. Translated, it gives CSASALGTGGSEQYF.